This T cell receptor (beta chain) was sequenced during a study of graft-versus-host responses after intestinal transplantation. This CDR3 has 13 amino acids. Trimming cost V 1 base and J 9 bases, with 10 bases left between them. In germline, CDR1 is SEHNR, CDR2 FQNEAQ (reference sequence). Sequenced by immunoSEQ multiplex PCR; TCRdb stores in-frame clones only, minus some. The sample shows around 110,000 clones, about 87% of them seen only once. With regard to this clone: Its antigen is as yet unknown.

The chain combines TRBV7-9 with TRBJ2-1; D unclear. The material was unstimulated CD4+ T cells sorted from spleen or lymph node cells, obtained before transplant. This TCR was recovered from a human donor who was the organ donor for an intestinal transplant. CDR3 sequence (DNA): TGTGCCAGCAGCTTAGTGGAAGGCGGTGAGCAGTTCTTC. Its protein product is CASSLVEGGEQFF.